The 16 T cell receptor beta chains reported below all come from one sample, sequenced in a study of beta chain features in type 1 diabetes. Expressed TCRB transcripts were sequenced, since all the RNA that had been isolated was reverse transcribed. Sequenced by immunoSEQ multiplex PCR; TCRdb stores in-frame clones only, minus some. Here the sample spans over 40,000 clones, just over 50% being singletons. Sequencing input: Tregs from blood. Receptors were obtained from a young woman in good health.

V gene TRBV11-2 combines with J gene TRBJ1-2; D is unresolved. Deletions cut 5 bases from V and 3 bases from J, with 7 bases between. Germline V gives CDR1 SGHAT, CDR2 FQNNGV. This CDR3 is built from 12 residues. The CDR3 region is CASSMSDYGYTF. CDR3 coding DNA: TGTGCCAGCAGCATGAGTGACTATGGCTACACCTTC.

This clone was found a few times. The chain uses TRBV29-1 and TRBJ2-7, with D perhaps matching TRBD2 (6 bases). The V end lost 5 bases, the J end lost 3 bases, and 11 bases lay between the germline ends. This CDR3 is 12 amino acids long. Germline V CDR1 and CDR2: SQVTM, ANQGSEA. The CDR3 protein is CSVRRDGYEQYF. DNA of the CDR3: TGCAGCGTTAGGAGGGACGGCTACGAGCAGTACTTC.

This rearrangement joins TRBV6-6 to TRBJ2-3; 8 nucleotides line up with TRBD2. Unmatched junction bases numbered 13, after V lost 8 bases and J lost 9 bases. The CDR3 is 14 residues long. Germline CDR1 reads MNHNY; CDR2 reads SVGAGI (reference sequence). Here the CDR3 reads CASDWREAQGTQYF. CDR3 nucleotide sequence: TGTGCCAGCGACTGGCGGGAGGCCCAAGGGACGCAGTATTTT.

The chain carries TRBV7-8 and TRBJ2-2; possibly TRBD2 for D (6 bases). The CDR3 sequence is 16 residues long. From germline, CDR1 is SGHVS and CDR2 FQNEAQ. The V and J ends lost 3 bases and 2 bases respectively, with 13 bases between them. CDR3 sequence (DNA): TGTGCCAGCAGCTTGGACGGAGCGGGTAACACCGGGGAGCTGTTTTTT. Protein: CASSLDGAGNTGELFF.

This clone was seen only once. CDR3 loop: CASTETDRLFNEAFF. CDR3 nucleotide sequence: TGTGCCAGCACCGAAACTGACAGGTTGTTTAATGAAGCTTTCTTT. The chain couples TRBV28 to TRBJ1-1; the D gene is possibly TRBD1 (6 bases). V gave up 7 bases and J gave up 7 bases, with 22 bases separating them. Germline V gene data show CDR1 as MDHEN and CDR2 as SYDVKM. This CDR3 spans 15 amino acids.

V gene TRBV28 combines with J gene TRBJ2-1, with TRBD1 matching 7 bases. The CDR3 length is 16 residues. The V and J ends lost 5 bases and 6 bases, in that order; junction bases with no gene match: 13. Per germline, CDR1 MDHEN and CDR2 SYDVKM. CDR3 protein: CASSTMGTAGSNEQFF. CDR3 nucleotides: TGTGCCAGCAGTACAATGGGGACAGCAGGATCCAATGAGCAGTTCTTC.

This clone was recorded a few times. The chain links TRBV6-6 to TRBJ1-5, with TRBD1 matching 9 bases. CDR3 length: 15 amino acids. Germline V lookup: CDR1 MNHNY, CDR2 SVGAGI (reference sequence). With V trimmed by 10 bases and J by 5 bases, 12 bases remained unmatched. The CDR3 DNA is TGTGCCACCCAACGAAAGGGACAGGGATATCAGCCCCAGCATTTT. It is translated as CATQRKGQGYQPQHF.

The rearrangement links TRBV5-1 to TRBJ1-1; D remains unclear. There are 15 residues in the CDR3. Trimming stripped 5 bases from V and 2 bases from J, with 16 bases between. The germline V gene encodes CDR1 SGHRS and CDR2 YFSETQ. The CDR3 loop is CASRFTPGANTEAFF. The CDR3 bases are TGCGCCAGCAGGTTTACGCCGGGAGCTAACACTGAAGCTTTCTTT.

The chain employs TRBV7-8 and TRBJ1-1, with TRBD1 identical over 9 bases. The V gene end was trimmed by 5 bases and the J gene end by 1 base; junction bases not matched to a gene: 8. The CDR3 is made up of 16 amino acids. CDR1 SGHVS and CDR2 FQNEAQ come from the germline V gene. The CDR3 sequence is CASSTQDRGRNTEAFF. The CDR3 nucleotides are TGTGCCAGCAGCACCCAGGACAGGGGTAGGAACACTGAAGCTTTCTTT. Using reference TRBV7-8 and TRBJ1-1 for the parts outside the CDR3, the full variable domain is GAGVSQSPRYKVAKRGQDVALRCDPISGHVSLFWYQQALGQGPEFLTYFQNEAQLDKSGLPSDRFFAERPEGSVSTLKIQRTQQEDSAVYLCASSTQDRGRNTEAFFGQGTRLTVV.

The rearrangement links TRBV29-1 to TRBJ2-7, with D maybe TRBD2 (6 bases). Germline V gene data show CDR1 as SQVTM and CDR2 as ANQGSEA. V lost 4 bases to trimming and J lost 3 bases, with 16 bases between them. The length of the CDR3 is 14 residues. Here the CDR3 reads CSVGEVGLSYEQYF. The CDR3 DNA reads TGCAGCGTTGGGGAAGTGGGACTCAGCTACGAGCAGTACTTC.

The chain carries TRBV18 and TRBJ2-7; the match to TRBD2 covers 10 bases. Looked up from germline, CDR1 is KGHSH and CDR2 is LQKENI. There are 18 residues in the CDR3. J lost 0 bases, V lost 0 bases, and 8 bases had no gene match. The CDR3, as DNA: TGTGCCAGCTCACCACCGGGCCGAAGCGGGAGGGCCTCCTACGAGCAGTACTTC. It is translated as CASSPPGRSGRASYEQYF.

The rearrangement joins TRBV5-4 to TRBJ2-3; 13 nucleotides agree with TRBD2. V lost 4 bases, J lost 3 bases, and 5 bases stayed unmatched. This CDR3 comprises 16 residues. Germline lookup yields CDR1 SGHNT and CDR2 YYREEE (reference sequence). In DNA form, the CDR3 reads TGTGCCAGCAGCCCACTAGCGGGAGGGGGGACAGATACGCAGTATTTT. Translation: CASSPLAGGGTDTQYF.

This clone has more than one count but fewer than ten. The chain has TRBV4-3 and TRBJ2-1, with TRBD1 as a possible D gene (6 bases). Between the trimmed V and J ends, which lost 4 bases and 6 bases, there was a span of 16 bases. CDR3 length: 15 amino acids. The V gene's germline CDR1 is LGHNA and CDR2 YSLEER. The DNA for the CDR3 is TGCGCCAGCAGCCCACAGGGTGGCGGTCTCAATGAGCAGTTCTTC. Protein: CASSPQGGGLNEQFF.

The chain couples TRBV7-9 to TRBJ1-1, with a weak D call TRBD1 (5 bases). The CDR3 consists of 13 residues. CDR1 is SEHNR, CDR2 FQNEAQ, per germline (reference sequence). The V end lost 1 base, the J end lost 8 bases, and 11 bases lay between the germline ends. The CDR3 DNA follows: TGTGCCAGCAGCTTAGTTGGAAGGGGAGAAGCTTTCTTT. Protein: CASSLVGRGEAFF. The full variable domain, its missing parts supplied by reference TRBV7-9 and TRBJ1-1, is DTGVSQNPRHKITKRGQNVTFRCDPISEHNRLYWYRQTLGQGPEFLTYFQNEAQLEKSRLLSDRFSAERPKGSFSTLEIQRTEQGDSAMYLCASSLVGRGEAFFGQGTRLTVV.

As concerns this clone: The same CDR3 is also encoded by other DNA sequences in this sample. The chain combines TRBV29-1 with TRBJ2-7; 11 bases map to TRBD1. Trimming removed 5 bases from V and 2 bases from J; junction bases left unmatched: 5. CDR1 and CDR2 (germline): SQVTM, ANQGSEA. The CDR3 is 14 residues long. In nucleotides, the CDR3 is TGCAGCGTTTCCGGGACAGGGGGTACCTACGAGCAGTACTTC. It translates to CSVSGTGGTYEQYF.

V and J are TRBV7-4 and TRBJ2-2; 8 positions match TRBD1. The CDR3 extends over 18 amino acids. Losses at the gene ends were 2 bases for V and 3 bases for J; bases not matched to a gene: 11. Germline V CDR1 and CDR2: SGHVT, SQSDAQ. The CDR3 is CASSLIGGTGEDTGELFF. The CDR3 DNA sequence: TGTGCCAGCAGCTTAATAGGTGGGACAGGAGAAGACACCGGGGAGCTGTTTTTT.